This paragraph reports one T cell receptor (beta chain). This clone turned up a few times. Its antigen is not yet known. Per-nucleotide qualities are absent, and no much larger clonotype sits a single base away. Whole blood was collected in K2EDTA tubes by collaborating institutions according to the institutions' own protocols. For TCRbeta analysis, collaborator samples were shipped as frozen whole blood, as isolated PBMCs, or as DNA extracted from either sample type. The sample is drawn from a study of blood T cell repertoires in COVID-19 (dated by TCRdb to the early 2020s). General notes on the study: The collaborator samples originated in the United States, Italy and Spain and spanned the acute and convalescent phases of COVID-19. The prospective study material was composed of cDNA or gDNA derived from T cells, B-cell-depleted T cells, or PBMCs. The dataset comprised deeply sampled blood TCRbeta repertoires from subjects exposed to, actively infected with, or recovered from COVID-19. A freely available public database, intended as a resource for researchers studying the immune response to SARS-CoV-2, is where the repertoires were released. The samples were drawn from the first 160 participants of the ongoing ImmuneRACE study and from about 1,200 subjects provided by 6 global collaborators. A de-identified subject ID, COVID-19 status, age in years and sex were almost always included in the sample metadata. Where HLA class I and class II types were available, the types were taken from metadata supplied by the sample provider, not from assay-based typing.

The immunoSEQ Assay, a bias-controlled multiplex PCR, was used to amplify TCRbeta CDR3 regions from genomic DNA. In the source study's methods: Nucleated cell counts per sample were estimated from amplification of reference gene primers within the assay. To quantify the absolute abundance of each unique TCRbeta CDR3 rearrangement, sequence reads were collapsed and filtered. For each sample, productive Simpson clonality was calculated as the square root of Simpson's diversity index across productive rearrangements. In its TCRdb copy, this immuneACCESS table keeps in-frame sequences only and misses some clones. Where compared with another copy, unresolved V genes explain less than half of these, and the others have no known cause. From that table come the V and J calls and clone size; the DNA was used to work out D and trimming. Here the sample has about 35,000 clones; about 90% occur a single time. Around a tenth of the sample is held by the ten biggest clonotypes.

Overall study outcomes, separate from this receptor: Clinical and demographic metadata were provided uncurated, with the amount varying by source and participant.

The germline V gene specifies SGHTS as CDR1 and YDEGEE as CDR2. Trimming at the junction amounts to 8 bases on V and 7 bases on J, and the germline ends lie 21 bases apart. Counted from cysteine to phenylalanine, this CDR3 has 14 amino acids. Kept here is only the CDR3 DNA, which spans 42 bases and is read in frame from base 1. The sequencing input was peripheral blood. The rearrangement combines TRBV5-8 with TRBJ1-2; the D segment could be TRBD1, given 6 matching bases. This clonotype originated in an older man with active COVID-19. The CDR3 sequence is CASTPRTGSGGYTF. Here is the DNA: TGTGCCAGTACTCCCCGTACAGGGTCTGGTGGCTACACCTTC. Beyond the CDR3, the reference TRBV5-8 and TRBJ1-2 genes provide the residues; the full variable domain reads: EAGVTQSPTHLIKTRGQQATLRCSPISGHTSVYWYQQALGLGLQFLLWYDEGEERNRGNFPPRFSGRQFPNYSSELNVNALELEDSALYLCASTPRTGSGGYTFGSGTRLTVV.